In this sample, the clone carrying this T cell receptor (beta chain) turned up a few times. Its target is unknown. The study used a library that attached unique molecular identifiers to individual cDNA molecules. TCRdb ran MiXCR on the RACE reads and lists one entry per CDR3 protein. Here the sample spans hundreds of thousands of distinct CDR3 sequences, around 6% being singletons. The sample comes from a study of human T cells and chemical hapten exposure. Background on the study: All patients underwent weekly scalp dosing with diphenylcyclopropenone for the full approximately 25-week study. The study, taken as a whole, reports: Unchanged with DPC sensitization were TCRs above 1 in 1000 frequency.

Time point given: patch test 2, 6 weeks after DPC sensitization. Regarding treatment: therapeutic diphenylcyclopropenone sensitization with weekly scalp DPC. Researchers extracted total RNA from unfractionated whole blood. Germline loops: CDR1 MDHEN, CDR2 SYDVKM. This CDR3 is 13 amino acids long. V was cut by 6 bases and J by 4 bases, with 13 bases left in between. Sequenced material: whole blood, taken in connection with sensitization to the hapten diphenylcyclopropenone (DPC). The chain is built from TRBV28 and TRBJ2-7; weak D call: TRBD1 (6 bases). The TCR comes from a woman between 18 and 30 years old with alopecia areata. Some clones in this sample may be carry-over from other donors' samples. CDR3 in DNA: TGTGCCAGCAGGGGGGACACAGTATACGAGCAGTACTTC. Its protein product is CASRGDTVYEQYF.